This T cell receptor (beta chain) was identified during a study of siplizumab effects on memory and regulatory T cells. The study's findings and limits: Siplizumab, the agent tested, significantly reduced alloreactive sequences traceable to unstimulated CD4+ memory cells.

Libraries were prepared by immunoSEQ multiplex PCR; TCRdb keeps only in-frame clonotypes and omits some of them. The data show around 100,000 clones, with around 90% seen just once and 0.73% held by the top ten. With respect to this clone: The antigen remains undetermined.

This CDR3 spans 16 amino acids. Germline CDR1 is MNHEY and CDR2 is SVGAGI. The ends lost 0 bases at V and 12 bases at J; junction bases unmatched: 11. This chain uses TRBV6-5 with TRBJ2-1, with TRBD2 matching over 10 bases. The sequence was obtained from a human donor in good health. The sample consisted of Tregs sorted from blood. The chain's CDR3 is CASSYSLALAGDVQFF. The CDR3 region has the DNA TGTGCCAGCAGTTACTCGTTAGCGCTAGCGGGAGATGTGCAGTTCTTC.